This T cell receptor beta chain was profiled in a study of cytomegalovirus exposure and HLA in healthy donors. General study points: Reports state that TCR beta sequences accurately predicted most subjects' HLA-A and HLA-B alleles. Later work showed greater clonal expansion in HLA-associated TCR beta chains than in equally common others.

Points on this clone: Its antigen is not known.

V lost 6 bases and J lost 6; bases outside the gene matches: 14. Germline V gene data show CDR1 as MNHEY and CDR2 as SMNVEV (reference sequence). This CDR3 has 18 amino acids. The PCR made use of 60 Vbeta and 13 Jbeta primers. The repertoire was sequenced with immunoSEQ multiplex PCR; TCRdb's copy has only in-frame clones and lacks some. The sample consists of around 130,000 clones, about four fifths of them appearing once. Input material: PBMCs. V usage is TRBV27 and J usage is TRBJ2-1; 13 nucleotides align to TRBD2. The origin of this receptor is a woman between 40 and 55 years old in good health and CMV-seronegative. CDR3 loop: CASSSSTGTSGNLNEQFF. The CDR3 DNA is TGTGCCAGCAGCTCCAGTACCGGGACTAGCGGGAACCTCAATGAGCAGTTCTTC.